Described below is a single T cell receptor beta chain sequence and its context. Its antigen is unknown. The data were taken from a study of naive and memory T cell subsets. Study findings and constraints: Possibly reflecting memory cells re-expressing CD45RA, a few larger clonotypes occurred in naive repertoires, especially CD8.

The beta constant-region primer was an equimolar mix of two oligonucleotides covering TRBC1 and TRBC2. The ligated cDNA underwent four PCR rounds using SP2 and nested alpha and beta constant-region primers. A 12-nucleotide UMI and the SP2 primer were added to the cDNA 3' end by oligonucleotide ligation. TCRdb re-analysed the UMI-ligation and nested PCR reads in MiXCR, keeping a single row per CDR3 protein. The sample has approximately 150,000 distinct CDR3 sequences; 15% to 25% are singletons. CD4 T cells were positively selected, then CD8 T cells from the CD4-negative fraction. The clonotype was recovered from a human donor in good health. Source material: naive CD8+ T cells from blood.

The CDR3 here is CASSLIRGMNTEAFF. The CDR3 DNA reads as TGTGCCAGCAGTTTAATTAGGGGGATGAACACTGAAGCTTTCTTT. This sequence joins TRBV27 and TRBJ1-1, with D maybe TRBD1 (6 bases). The germline V and J ends were trimmed by 2 bases and 0 bases, with 10 bases remaining between them. There are 15 residues in the CDR3. The V gene's germline CDR1 is MNHEY and CDR2 SMNVEV (reference sequence).